This T cell receptor (beta chain) was identified in a study of breast tumors, draining lymph nodes, adjacent tissues. TCRdb re-analysed the multiplex PCR reads in MiXCR, keeping a single row per CDR3 protein. Among approximately 100,000 distinct CDR3 sequences, 21% were seen once, and the ten largest hold 1% to 1.5%. General study points: Compared with basal-like, luminal-like tumors shared significantly more repertoire with nontumor tissue. Compared with lymph nodes, tumors were less diverse; compared with nontumor tissue, more. Data only fit, rather than demonstrated, lymph node origin of most tumor T cells.

Samples came from axillary lymph nodes draining the breast cancer. This clonotype has ten or more counts. The antigen is unknown. The germline V gene has CDR1 MGHDK and CDR2 SYGVNS. Trimming at V came to 5 bases and at J to 0 bases, leaving 6 bases not matched to a gene. The CDR3 covers 15 residues. The sequencing input was axillary lymph node tissue. This sequence originates from a female donor with breast cancer. Some clones in this sample may be carry-over from other donors' samples. This chain links TRBV25-1 with TRBJ2-7; 8 bases are shared with TRBD2. The CDR3 here is CASSPSGLPSYEQYF. DNA of the CDR3: TGTGCCAGCAGTCCTAGCGGGTTACCCTCCTACGAGCAGTACTTC.